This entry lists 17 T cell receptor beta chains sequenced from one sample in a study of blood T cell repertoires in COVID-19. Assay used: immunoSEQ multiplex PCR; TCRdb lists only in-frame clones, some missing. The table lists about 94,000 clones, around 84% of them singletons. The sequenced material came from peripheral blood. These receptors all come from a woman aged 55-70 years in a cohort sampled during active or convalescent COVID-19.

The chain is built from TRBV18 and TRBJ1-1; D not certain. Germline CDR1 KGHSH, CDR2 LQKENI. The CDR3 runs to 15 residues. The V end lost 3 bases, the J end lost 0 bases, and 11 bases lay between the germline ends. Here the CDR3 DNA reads TGTGCCAGCTCACCTCTTGTACTAATGAACACTGAAGCTTTCTTT. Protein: CASSPLVLMNTEAFF. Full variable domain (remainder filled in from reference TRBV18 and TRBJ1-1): NAGVMQNPRHLVRRRGQEARLRCSPMKGHSHVYWYRQLPEEGLKFMVYLQKENIIDESGMPKERFSAEFPKEGPSILRIQQVVRGDSAAYFCASSPLVLMNTEAFFGQGTRLTVV.

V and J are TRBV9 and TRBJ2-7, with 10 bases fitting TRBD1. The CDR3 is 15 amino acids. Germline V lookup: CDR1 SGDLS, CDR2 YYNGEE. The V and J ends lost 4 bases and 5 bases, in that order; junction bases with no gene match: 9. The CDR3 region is CASSLSGTGVNEQYF. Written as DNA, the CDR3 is TGTGCCAGCAGCTTATCCGGGACAGGGGTCAACGAGCAGTACTTC.

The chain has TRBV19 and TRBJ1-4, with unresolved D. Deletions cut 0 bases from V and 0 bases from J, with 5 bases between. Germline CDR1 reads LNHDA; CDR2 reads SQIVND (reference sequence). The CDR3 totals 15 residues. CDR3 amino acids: CASSIDRATNEKLFF. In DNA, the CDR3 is TGTGCCAGTAGTATAGACCGAGCAACTAATGAAAAACTGTTTTTT.

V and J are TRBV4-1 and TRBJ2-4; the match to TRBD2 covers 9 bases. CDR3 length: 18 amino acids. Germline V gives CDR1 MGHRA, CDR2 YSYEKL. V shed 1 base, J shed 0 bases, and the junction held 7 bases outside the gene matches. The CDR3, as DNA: TGCGCCAGCAGCCAAGGACCTAGCGGGGAACCAGCCAAAAACATTCAGTACTTC. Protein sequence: CASSQGPSGEPAKNIQYF.

The CDR3 protein is CASRLAGNEKLFF. CDR3 coding DNA: TGTGCCAGCAGGTTGGCTGGTAATGAAAAACTGTTTTTT. The chain carries TRBV6-5 and TRBJ1-4; D is unresolved. The V gene lost 6 bases and the J gene lost 4 bases, with 9 bases spanning the gap. In germline, CDR1 is MNHEY, CDR2 SVGAGI. The CDR3 extends over 13 amino acids.

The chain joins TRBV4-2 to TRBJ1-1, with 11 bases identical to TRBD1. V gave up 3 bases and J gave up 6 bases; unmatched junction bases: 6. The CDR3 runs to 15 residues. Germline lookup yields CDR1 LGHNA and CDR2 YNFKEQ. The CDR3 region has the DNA TGTGCCAGCAGCCAGGCCGGGACAGGGGGGGCTGAAGCTTTCTTT. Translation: CASSQAGTGGAEAFF.

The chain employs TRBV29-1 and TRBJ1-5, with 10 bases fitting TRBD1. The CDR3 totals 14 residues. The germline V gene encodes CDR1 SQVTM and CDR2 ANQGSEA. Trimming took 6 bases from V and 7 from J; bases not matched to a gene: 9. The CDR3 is CSVATGTGEQPQHF. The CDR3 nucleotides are TGCAGCGTCGCAACCGGGACAGGGGAACAGCCCCAGCATTTT. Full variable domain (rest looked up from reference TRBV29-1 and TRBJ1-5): SAVISQKPSRDICQRGTSLTIQCQVDSQVTMMFWYRQQPGQSLTLIATANQGSEATYESGFVIDKFPISRPNLTFSTLTVSNMSPEDSSIYLCSVATGTGEQPQHFGDGTRLSIL.

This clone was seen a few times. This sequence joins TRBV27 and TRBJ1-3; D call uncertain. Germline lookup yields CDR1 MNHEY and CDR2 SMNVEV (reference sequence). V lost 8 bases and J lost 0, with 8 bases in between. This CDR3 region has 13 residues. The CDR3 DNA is TGTGCCAGCGGTGCGGGCTCTGGAAACACCATATATTTT. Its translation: CASGAGSGNTIYF.

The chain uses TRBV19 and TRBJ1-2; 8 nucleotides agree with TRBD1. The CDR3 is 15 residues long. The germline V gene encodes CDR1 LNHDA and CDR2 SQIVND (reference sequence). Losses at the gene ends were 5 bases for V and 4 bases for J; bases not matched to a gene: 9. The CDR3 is CASSALWTGIYGYTF. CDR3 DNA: TGTGCCAGTAGTGCCCTGTGGACAGGGATCTATGGCTACACCTTC.

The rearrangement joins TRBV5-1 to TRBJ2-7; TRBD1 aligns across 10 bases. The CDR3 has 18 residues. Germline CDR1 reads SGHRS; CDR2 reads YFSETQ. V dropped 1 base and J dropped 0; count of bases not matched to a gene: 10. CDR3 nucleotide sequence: TGCGCCAGCAGCTTGCTGGGGACAGGGGACGCGTACTCCTACGAGCAGTACTTC. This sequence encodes CASSLLGTGDAYSYEQYF.

CDR3 nucleotides: TGTGCCAGCAGTCCACAGCAGAACACTGAAGCTTTCTTT. Its protein is CASSPQQNTEAFF. V is TRBV7-3 and J is TRBJ1-1, with unresolved D. In germline, CDR1 is SGHTA, CDR2 FQGTGA. V lost 6 bases and J lost 1, with 9 bases in between. The CDR3 is made up of 13 amino acids. Together with reference TRBV7-3 and TRBJ1-1, the CDR3 gives the full variable domain: GAGVSQTPSNKVTEKGKYVELRCDPISGHTALYWYRQSLGQGPEFLIYFQGTGAADDSGLPNDRFFAVRPEGSVSTLKIQRTERGDSAVYLCASSPQQNTEAFFGQGTRLTVV.

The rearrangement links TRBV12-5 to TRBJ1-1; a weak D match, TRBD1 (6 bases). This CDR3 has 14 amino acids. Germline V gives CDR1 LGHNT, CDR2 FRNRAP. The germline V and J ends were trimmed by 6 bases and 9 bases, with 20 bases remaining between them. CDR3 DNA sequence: TGTGCTAGTGGCTCTCGCGCCAGAGGGACACAAGCTTTCTTT. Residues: CASGSRARGTQAFF.

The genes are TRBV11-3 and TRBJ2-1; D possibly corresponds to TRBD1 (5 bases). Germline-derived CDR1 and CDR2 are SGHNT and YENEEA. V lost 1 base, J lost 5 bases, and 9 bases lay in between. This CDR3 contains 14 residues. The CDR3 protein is CASSLARVNNEQFF. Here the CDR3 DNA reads TGTGCCAGCAGCTTAGCCAGGGTAAACAATGAGCAGTTCTTC.

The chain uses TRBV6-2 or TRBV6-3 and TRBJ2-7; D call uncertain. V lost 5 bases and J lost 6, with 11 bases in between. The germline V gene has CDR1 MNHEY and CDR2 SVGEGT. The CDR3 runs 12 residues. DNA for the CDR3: TGTGCCAGCAGTCAAACCAGATCCGAGCAGTACTTC. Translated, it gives CASSQTRSEQYF.

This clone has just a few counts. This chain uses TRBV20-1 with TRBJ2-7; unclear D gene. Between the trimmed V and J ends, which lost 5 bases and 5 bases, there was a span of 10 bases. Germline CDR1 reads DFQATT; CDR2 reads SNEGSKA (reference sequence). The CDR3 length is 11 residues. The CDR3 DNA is TGCAGTGCTTTCCTAGAGCACGAGCAGTACTTC. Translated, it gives CSAFLEHEQYF.

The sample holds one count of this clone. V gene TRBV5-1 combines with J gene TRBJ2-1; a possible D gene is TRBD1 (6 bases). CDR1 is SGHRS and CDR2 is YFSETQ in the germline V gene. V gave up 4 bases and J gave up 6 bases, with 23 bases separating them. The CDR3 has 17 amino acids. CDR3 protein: CASSPTGTSRLGNEQFF. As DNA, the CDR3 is TGCGCCAGCAGCCCTACCGGGACATCTCGGTTAGGCAATGAGCAGTTCTTC.

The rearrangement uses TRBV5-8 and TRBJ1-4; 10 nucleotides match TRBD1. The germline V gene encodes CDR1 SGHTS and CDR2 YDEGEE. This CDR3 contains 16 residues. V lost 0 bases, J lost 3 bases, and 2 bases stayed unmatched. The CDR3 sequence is CASSLGQGASNEKLFF. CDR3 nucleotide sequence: TGTGCCAGCAGCTTGGGACAGGGGGCCTCTAATGAAAAACTGTTTTTT.